These 9 T cell receptor beta chains came from one sample sequenced in a study of cytomegalovirus exposure and HLA in healthy donors. The PCR used 60 Vbeta and 13 Jbeta primers. Libraries were prepared by immunoSEQ multiplex PCR; TCRdb keeps only in-frame clonotypes and omits some of them. The profile shows about 200,000 clones, about 78% of them singletons. The sequenced material came from PBMCs. These receptors all stem from a young woman in good health and CMV-seronegative.

This clone has more than one count but fewer than ten. V usage is TRBV6-8 and J usage is TRBJ2-5; possibly TRBD1 for D (5 bases). The J call may be incorrect, as the DNA end agrees better with TRBJ2-7. In germline, CDR1 is MNHGY, CDR2 SAAAGT. This CDR3 is built from 13 residues. The CDR3 DNA reads as TGTGCCAGCAGTTACTTGGACAAATACGAGCAGTACTTC. It encodes CASSYLDKYEQYF.

The chain joins TRBV6-6 to TRBJ1-1; 9 bases align to TRBD1. The germline CDR1 and CDR2 sequences are MNHNY and SVGAGI (reference sequence). After removal of 5 bases from V and 12 bases from J, the junction contained 7 bases not matched to a gene. This CDR3 comprises 12 residues. For the CDR3, the DNA is TGTGCCAGCAGTCCGGGACAGGGAACAACTTTCTTT. Its protein is CASSPGQGTTFF.

This chain joins TRBV5-6 and TRBJ2-7; D may be TRBD2 (5 bases). Deletions cut 2 bases from V and 6 bases from J, with 15 bases between. This CDR3 has 14 residues. Germline lookup yields CDR1 SGHDT and CDR2 YYEEEE. As DNA, the CDR3 is TGTGCCAGCAGCTTTGGTTACGAGGGATCCGAGCAGTACTTC. This sequence encodes CASSFGYEGSEQYF. Variable domain in full (rest from reference TRBV5-6 and TRBJ2-7): DAGVTQSPTHLIKTRGQQVTLRCSPKSGHDTVSWYQQALGQGPQFIFQYYEEEERQRGNFPDRFSGHQFPNYSSELNVNALLLGDSALYLCASSFGYEGSEQYFGPGTRLTVT.

This clone has a single count. The rearrangement joins TRBV7-3 to TRBJ2-1, with D maybe TRBD1 (5 bases). V was cut by 5 bases and J by 2 bases, with 13 bases left in between. Germline lookup yields CDR1 SGHTA and CDR2 FQGTGA. The CDR3 covers 15 residues. This CDR3 is CASSIGASTYNEQFF. The CDR3 DNA sequence: TGTGCCAGCAGCATAGGGGCCTCGACCTACAATGAGCAGTTCTTC. Full variable domain (missing parts from reference TRBV7-3 and TRBJ2-1): GAGVSQTPSNKVTEKGKYVELRCDPISGHTALYWYRQSLGQGPEFLIYFQGTGAADDSGLPNDRFFAVRPEGSVSTLKIQRTERGDSAVYLCASSIGASTYNEQFFGPGTRLTVL.

Note on this clone: At one end the junction does not follow the germline gene, possibly because of a read error. The chain carries TRBV29-1 and TRBJ1-2; D remains unclear. This CDR3 is 13 amino acids long. Germline values: CDR1 SQVTM, CDR2 ANQGSEA. CDR3 sequence reads: CSFEPDKPMGYTF. The CDR3 coding sequence is TGCAGCTTTGAACCCGACAAGCCTATGGGCTACACCTTC.

The V call is TRBV15, the J call TRBJ2-4; D is undetermined. Germline assignment: CDR1 LNHNV and CDR2 YYDKDF (reference sequence). V was cut by 9 bases and J by 0 bases, with 9 bases left in between. This CDR3 is 13 amino acids long. As DNA, the CDR3 is TGTGCCACGACACAGCTAGCCAAAAACATTCAGTACTTC. It specifies CATTQLAKNIQYF.

V gene TRBV28 combines with J gene TRBJ1-6, with D unresolved. This CDR3 region has 14 residues. Germline V CDR1 and CDR2: MDHEN, SYDVKM. The V end lost 5 bases, the J end lost 4 bases, and 9 bases lay between the germline ends. The CDR3 bases are TGTGCCAGCAGTCGGGAGTTGTATAATTCACCCCTCCACTTT. Amino acid sequence: CASSRELYNSPLHF.

This clone was observed a single time. J is TRBJ2-4 and V is TRBV2; no definite D call. V gave up 7 bases and J gave up 8 bases, with 12 bases separating them. The CDR3 has 12 residues. Looked up from germline, CDR1 is SNHLY and CDR2 is FYNNEI. The CDR3 DNA follows: TGTGCCAGCAAGGAGATCCCCTACATTCAGTACTTC. Protein: CASKEIPYIQYF.

This clone was seen a single time. The chain has TRBV7-8 and TRBJ2-1; a weak D match, TRBD1 (6 bases). Trimming shortened V by 1 base and J by 0 bases, and 7 bases separated the two germline ends. CDR3 size: 15 residues. The germline CDR1 and CDR2 sequences are SGHVS and FQNEAQ. The CDR3 bases are TGTGCCAGCAGCTTAGGACAGGCCTCCTACAATGAGCAGTTCTTC. It translates to CASSLGQASYNEQFF.